This T cell receptor (beta chain) originates from a study of graft-versus-host responses after intestinal transplantation. Turning to the study itself: Anti-thymocyte globulin was used for induction in all recipients, who then took tacrolimus and steroids for approximately 3 years. Study-wide findings and caveats: Some GvH clones appeared in ileal mucosa or blood before recipient bone marrow.

The data were produced by immunoSEQ multiplex PCR, yet TCRdb's version contains in-frame clones alone and is incomplete. The sample lists over 100,000 clones, around nine tenths occurring once. With 4 bases removed from V and 5 bases from J, the gap between germline ends came to 11 bases. The CDR3 is 13 residues long. From germline, CDR1 is SGHDN and CDR2 FVKESK. As regards this clone: The antigen is undetermined.

The sequenced sample was unstimulated CD4+ T cells sorted from spleen or lymph node cells, obtained before transplant. The chain uses TRBV14 and TRBJ1-2, with D tentatively TRBD1 (5 bases). The TCR was taken from a human donor who was the organ donor for an intestinal transplant. The CDR3 protein is CASSPGRTYGYTF. The CDR3 DNA sequence: TGTGCCAGCAGCCCGGGACGGACTTATGGCTACACCTTC. Looking up the rest from reference TRBV14 and TRBJ1-2 gives the full variable domain: EAGVTQFPSHSVIEKGQTVTLRCDPISGHDNLYWYRRVMGKEIKFLLHFVKESKQDESGMPNNRFLAERTGGTYSTLKVQPAELEDSGVYFCASSPGRTYGYTFGSGTRLTVV.